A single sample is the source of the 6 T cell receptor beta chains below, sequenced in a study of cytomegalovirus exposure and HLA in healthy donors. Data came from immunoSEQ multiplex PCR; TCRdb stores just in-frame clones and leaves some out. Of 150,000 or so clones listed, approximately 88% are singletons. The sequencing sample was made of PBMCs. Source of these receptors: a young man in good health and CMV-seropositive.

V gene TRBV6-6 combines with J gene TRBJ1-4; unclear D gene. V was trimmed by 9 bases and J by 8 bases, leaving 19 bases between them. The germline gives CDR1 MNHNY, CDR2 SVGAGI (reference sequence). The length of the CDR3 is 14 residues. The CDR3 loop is CASSPGEGWEKLFF. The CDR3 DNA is TGTGCCAGTAGTCCTGGGGAGGGATGGGAAAAACTGTTTTTT.

In DNA form, the CDR3 reads TGTGCCACCCTTTCCAGTCATCCTAGCACAGATACGCAGTATTTT. Amino acids: CATLSSHPSTDTQYF. The V gene is TRBV6-1, the J gene TRBJ2-3; D is undetermined. From germline, CDR1 is MNHNS and CDR2 SASEGT. There are 15 residues in the CDR3. V lost 10 bases to trimming and J lost 0 bases, with 17 bases between them.

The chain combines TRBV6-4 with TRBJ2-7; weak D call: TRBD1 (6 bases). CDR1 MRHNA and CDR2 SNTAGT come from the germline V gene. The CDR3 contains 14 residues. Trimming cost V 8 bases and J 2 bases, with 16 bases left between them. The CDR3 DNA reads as TGTGCCAGCCAAACAGGGCCGGAAACCTACGAGCAGTACTTC. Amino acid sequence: CASQTGPETYEQYF.

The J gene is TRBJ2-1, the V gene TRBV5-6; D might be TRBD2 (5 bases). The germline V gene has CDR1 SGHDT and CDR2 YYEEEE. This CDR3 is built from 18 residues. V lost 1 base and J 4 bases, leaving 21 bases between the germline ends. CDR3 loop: CASSLWVAGAQAYNEQFF. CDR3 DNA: TGTGCCAGCAGCTTGTGGGTGGCGGGTGCCCAGGCGTACAATGAGCAGTTCTTC. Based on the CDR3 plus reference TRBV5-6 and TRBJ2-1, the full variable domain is DAGVTQSPTHLIKTRGQQVTLRCSPKSGHDTVSWYQQALGQGPQFIFQYYEEEERQRGNFPDRFSGHQFPNYSSELNVNALLLGDSALYLCASSLWVAGAQAYNEQFFGPGTRLTVL.

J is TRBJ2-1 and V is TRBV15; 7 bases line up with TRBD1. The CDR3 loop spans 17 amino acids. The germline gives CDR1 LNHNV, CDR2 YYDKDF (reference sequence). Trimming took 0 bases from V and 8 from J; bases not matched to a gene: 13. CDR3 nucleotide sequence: TGTGCCACCAGCAGAGATCAAAGGCAGGGGGTCGGTTATGAGCAGTTCTTC. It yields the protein CATSRDQRQGVGYEQFF.

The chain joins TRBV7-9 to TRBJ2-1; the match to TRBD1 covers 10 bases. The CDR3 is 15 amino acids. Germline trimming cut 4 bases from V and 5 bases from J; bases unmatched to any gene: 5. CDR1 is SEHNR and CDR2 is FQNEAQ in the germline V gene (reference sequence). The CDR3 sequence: CASSYTGTGDNEQFF. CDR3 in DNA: TGTGCCAGCAGCTACACCGGGACAGGGGACAATGAGCAGTTCTTC.